This TCR beta chain is from a study of blood T cell repertoires in COVID-19 (dated by TCRdb to 2018 to 2020). Background for the entire study: Samples covering the acute and convalescent phases of COVID-19 were provided by collaborators in the United States, Italy and Spain. The material from the prospective study consisted of cDNA or gDNA derived from T cells, B-cell-depleted T cells, or PBMCs. Subjects who had been exposed to COVID-19, were actively infected with it, or had recovered from it provided the deeply sampled blood TCRbeta repertoires that made up the dataset. The repertoires were released in a freely available public database meant as a resource for research on the immune response to SARS-CoV-2. Samples were obtained from the ongoing ImmuneRACE study (first 160 participants) and from 1,254 subjects provided by 6 global collaborators. Sample metadata almost always included a de-identified subject ID, COVID-19 status, age in years and sex. Where available, HLA class I and class II types were obtained from metadata supplied by the sample provider rather than from assay-based typing. Overall results and qualifications from the work: The amount of clinical and demographic metadata varied by source and participant and was provided uncurated.

As regards this clone: Its antigen specificity is not known. No base-level quality is on record; no much larger clone is a single base apart.

TCRbeta CDR3 regions were amplified from genomic DNA by means of the immunoSEQ Assay, a bias-controlled multiplex PCR. The study's processing was this. Nucleated cell counts per sample were estimated from amplification of reference gene primers within the assay. Sequence reads were collapsed and filtered to measure the absolute abundance of every unique TCRbeta CDR3 rearrangement. For each sample, productive Simpson clonality was calculated by taking the square root of Simpson's diversity index across productive rearrangements. TCRdb's version of the immuneACCESS table is confined to in-frame rearrangements and falls short of the full clone set. An unresolved V gene accounts for under half of the shortfall where checked; the remainder is of unknown origin. Clone size and V and J calls were adopted from that table, with D and trimming inferred from the DNA. A total of roughly 160,000 clones appear in this sample, approximately 91% of them only once. The ten biggest clones cover roughly 2.3% of the sample.

Collaborating institutions collected whole blood in K2EDTA tubes following their own protocols. For TCRbeta analysis, collaborator samples were shipped as frozen whole blood, as isolated PBMCs, or as DNA extracted from either sample type. The specimen was peripheral blood. The TCR comes from a man between 18 and 35 years old with acute or convalescent COVID-19.

The sequenced DNA: TGCGCCAGCCAACTAGCGGGAGAACACGAGCAGTACTTC. Translated, this gives CASQLAGEHEQYF. The chain is made from TRBV5-1 and TRBJ2-7; TRBD2 aligns with 11 central bases. Germline trimming amounts to 7 bases on V and 5 bases on J, with 5 as the count of junction bases outside the gene matches. From the cysteine through the phenylalanine, the CDR3 covers 13 amino acids. The kept DNA is CDR3 alone, 39 bases in frame from the first base. From the germline V gene, CDR1 is SGHRS and CDR2 is YFSETQ.